The clone carrying this T cell receptor beta chain appeared a few times. The data originate from a study of cytomegalovirus exposure and HLA in healthy donors. 60 Vbeta and 13 Jbeta primers were used in PCR. Generated by immunoSEQ multiplex PCR, the TCRdb table keeps only in-frame clones and is missing some. The sample yields 100,000 to 150,000 clones, around 78% seen once. The CDR3 runs to 14 residues. After removal of 5 bases from V and 10 bases from J, the junction contained 11 bases not matched to a gene. Germline CDR1 is SEHNR and CDR2 is FQNEAQ (reference sequence). The chain uses TRBV7-9 and TRBJ2-1, with 7 bases identical to TRBD2. This receptor was obtained from a middle-aged man in good health and CMV-seronegative. The sequenced sample was PBMCs. The DNA for the CDR3 is TGTGCCAGCAGCCCCAGGGAGGGGCGAGTCGAGCAGTTCTTC. Translating it yields CASSPREGRVEQFF.